The 21 T cell receptor beta chains presented below share a single source sample, sequenced in a study of blood T cells in healthy people across ages (dated by TCRdb to the mid-2010s). Library preparation was by 5' RACE. These reads were obtained on an Illumina HiSeq 2500. The second PCR ran for roughly 7 to 12 cycles and used a J-beta primer mix along with a sample-barcoded 5' primer. TCRdb trimmed public reads at Q25 via fastp, called clones via MiXCR and kept in-frame beta chains. CDR3 protein duplicates are merged, each entry listing the most common genes and DNA. A total of over 1.5 million distinct CDR3 sequences appear in this sample, 40% to 55% of them only once. The ten largest clones add up to 2.1% of the sample. The material sequenced was blood. The origin of the receptors is a woman aged 40 to 55 in good health.

V and J are TRBV9 and TRBJ2-3; weak D call: TRBD1 (5 bases). The CDR3 is 13 amino acids. Germline V gene sequence: CDR1 SGDLS, CDR2 YYNGEE. V was clipped by 2 bases and J by 9 bases, with 13 bases between them. CDR3 sequence reads: CASSVDTRVTQYF. CDR3 DNA sequence: TGTGCCAGCAGCGTGGACACCAGGGTGACGCAGTATTTT.

In its sample, this clonotype was seen a few times. The genes are TRBV20-1 and TRBJ2-5; D perhaps matches TRBD2 (6 bases). V lost 6 bases to trimming and J lost 5 bases, with 16 bases between them. CDR1 and CDR2 from the germline V gene are DFQATT and SNEGSKA (reference sequence). The CDR3 has 13 residues. Here the CDR3 DNA reads TGCAGTGCGATCGGGAGTCCGCGGGAGACCCAGTACTTC. As protein: CSAIGSPRETQYF.

This chain connects TRBV11-2 to TRBJ2-3; 8 bases align to TRBD2. The germline CDR1 and CDR2 sequences are SGHAT and FQNNGV. The CDR3 has 20 amino acids. The V gene end was trimmed by 2 bases and the J gene end by 5 bases; junction bases not matched to a gene: 21. The CDR3 nucleotides read TGTGCCAGCAGCTTAAATCCCCGCGCATCTTGGACTAGCCGGGGAGATACGCAGTATTTT. Protein: CASSLNPRASWTSRGDTQYF.

CDR3 sequence reads: CASSLAKRTSGTQGETQYF. CDR3 in DNA: TGCGCCAGCAGCTTGGCCAAACGGACTAGCGGGACCCAAGGGGAGACCCAGTACTTC. The chain joins TRBV5-1 to TRBJ2-4; TRBD2 matches at 12 bases. The DNA matches TRBJ2-5 better at its end, which makes the J call doubtful. The CDR3 totals 19 residues. Germline loops: CDR1 SGHRS, CDR2 YFSETQ.

This clonotype was detected a few times. The CDR3 spells CSARDRARLALNEQFF. The DNA for the CDR3 is TGCAGTGCTAGAGACAGGGCTCGACTAGCCCTCAATGAGCAGTTCTTC. The gene calls are TRBV20-1 and TRBJ2-1; TRBD2 matches at 7 bases. Germline V gene lookup returns CDR1 DFQATT and CDR2 SNEGSKA (reference sequence). This CDR3 is built from 16 residues. Unmatched junction bases numbered 11, after V lost 0 bases and J lost 6 bases.

This sequence joins TRBV15 and TRBJ1-1; TRBD1 matches at 7 bases. Germline lookup yields CDR1 LNHNV and CDR2 YYDKDF (reference sequence). J lost 1 base, V lost 1 base, and 6 bases had no gene match. CDR3 length: 16 residues. The CDR3 bases are TGTGCCACCAGCAGAGCCACAGGGGCGGGGAACACTGAAGCTTTCTTT. Amino acids: CATSRATGAGNTEAFF.

The V and J genes are TRBV28 and TRBJ2-7, with D perhaps TRBD1 or TRBD2 (5 bases each). The germline V and J ends were trimmed by 4 bases and 3 bases, with 19 bases remaining between them. There are 16 residues in the CDR3. From germline, CDR1 is MDHEN and CDR2 SYDVKM. DNA for the CDR3: TGTGCCAGCAGTTCCCCCCAGGCAGGGAGCTACTACGAGCAGTACTTC. Its translation: CASSSPQAGSYYEQYF.

The rearrangement joins TRBV5-4 to TRBJ1-2; D is uncertain. Per the germline V gene, CDR1 is SGHNT and CDR2 is YYREEE (reference sequence). The length of the CDR3 is 15 residues. With 4 bases removed from V and 2 bases from J, the gap between germline ends came to 15 bases. The CDR3 is CASSDPKGANYGYTF. The DNA for the CDR3 is TGTGCCAGCAGCGATCCCAAGGGAGCGAACTATGGCTACACCTTC.

This clonotype was seen only once. CDR3 DNA sequence: TGTGCCAGCAGCTTAGGCACACTAGCGGGTGGCACAGATACGCAGTATTTT. Translated: CASSLGTLAGGTDTQYF. The chain combines TRBV7-6 with TRBJ2-3; 9 bases map to TRBD2. Losses at the gene ends were 1 base for V and 1 base for J; bases not matched to a gene: 6. The CDR3 covers 17 residues. Germline CDR1 SGHVS, CDR2 FNYEAQ.

The chain has TRBV15 and TRBJ1-2; no definite D call. Per germline, CDR1 LNHNV and CDR2 YYDKDF (reference sequence). Trimming pared 3 bases from V and 2 bases from J, leaving 7 bases between. The CDR3 loop spans 13 amino acids. The CDR3: CATSRPRNYGYTF. CDR3 in DNA: TGTGCCACCAGCAGGCCCAGGAACTATGGCTACACCTTC.

J is TRBJ2-1 and V is TRBV4-1, with no clear D. The CDR3 length is 17 residues. CDR1 and CDR2 from the germline V gene are MGHRA and YSYEKL. The ends were cut back, 0 bases at V and 0 bases at J, with 12 bases in the middle. CDR3 sequence: CASSQDLGPSSYNEQFF. CDR3 nucleotide sequence: TGCGCCAGCAGCCAAGATCTAGGCCCGAGCTCCTACAATGAGCAGTTCTTC.

The J gene is TRBJ2-1, the V gene TRBV18, with a weak D call TRBD1 (6 bases). The CDR3 consists of 16 residues. Trimming left V 6 bases short and J 0 bases short, with 15 bases between. Germline CDR1 is KGHSH and CDR2 is LQKENI. The chain's CDR3 is CASSNVQGSSYNEQFF. CDR3 DNA sequence: TGTGCCAGCTCTAACGTACAGGGCAGCTCCTACAATGAGCAGTTCTTC.

The chain carries TRBV10-3 and TRBJ1-6, with D possibly TRBD1 on 6 matching bases. The CDR3 spans 16 residues. Trimming removed 2 bases at V and 0 bases at J, with 8 bases between. Germline CDR1 is ENHRY and CDR2 is SYGVKD. The CDR3 is CAISETGSSYNSPLHF. As DNA, the CDR3 is TGTGCCATCAGTGAGACAGGGAGCTCCTATAATTCACCCCTCCACTTT.

The chain uses TRBV20-1 and TRBJ2-7, with 11 bases aligning to TRBD2. V dropped 3 bases and J dropped 4; count of bases not matched to a gene: 8. Germline CDR1 DFQATT, CDR2 SNEGSKA (reference sequence). The CDR3 consists of 15 residues. CDR3 amino acids: CSARLGLAGVYEQYF. Here the CDR3 DNA reads TGCAGTGCTAGGCTTGGACTAGCGGGTGTATACGAGCAGTACTTC.

V is TRBV7-9 and J is TRBJ2-7; D assignment may be TRBD1 or TRBD2 (5 bases each). From germline, CDR1 is SEHNR and CDR2 FQNEAQ (reference sequence). The V end lost 2 bases, the J end lost 2 bases, and 16 bases lay between the germline ends. There are 16 residues in the CDR3. The CDR3 bases are TGTGCCAGCAGCTTAACTAGAGGGGCAGCTCCCTACGAGCAGTACTTC. Translated, it gives CASSLTRGAAPYEQYF. The entire variable domain, with the rest obtained from reference TRBV7-9 and TRBJ2-7, is as follows: DTGVSQNPRHKITKRGQNVTFRCDPISEHNRLYWYRQTLGQGPEFLTYFQNEAQLEKSRLLSDRFSAERPKGSFSTLEIQRTEQGDSAMYLCASSLTRGAAPYEQYFGPGTRLTVT.

The V and J genes are TRBV6-4 and TRBJ2-3, with unresolved D. Germline V lookup: CDR1 MRHNA, CDR2 SNTAGT. Trimming removed 4 bases from V and 5 bases from J, with 10 bases in between. The CDR3 totals 13 residues. The CDR3 nucleotides are TGTGCCAGCAGTGTATGGGGTAGAGATACGCAGTATTTT. Translated: CASSVWGRDTQYF.

CDR3 DNA: TGTGCCAGCGGACAGCGATTCTCCTACAATGAGCAGTTCTTC. Translated, it gives CASGQRFSYNEQFF. The chain is built from TRBV6-5 and TRBJ2-1; the D gene is possibly TRBD1 (6 bases). Germline V CDR1 and CDR2: MNHEY, SVGAGI. V lost 8 bases, J lost 0 bases, and 11 bases lay in between. The CDR3 has 14 amino acids.

This clonotype was found a few times. The V call is TRBV3-1, the J call TRBJ2-3; 7 nucleotides match TRBD1. Germline loops: CDR1 LGHDT, CDR2 YNNKEL (reference sequence). The CDR3 is made up of 16 amino acids. After removal of 4 bases from V and 2 bases from J, the junction contained 9 bases not matched to a gene. The CDR3 DNA reads TGTGCCAGCAGCCTCACGCCACAGGGGCTCACAGATACGCAGTATTTT. This encodes CASSLTPQGLTDTQYF.

In DNA, the CDR3 is TGTGCCAGCAGCCGCCAGGCGGGGGCAACCTACGAGCAGTACTTC. Its protein is CASSRQAGATYEQYF. This chain connects TRBV7-2 to TRBJ2-7, with D perhaps TRBD2 (7 bases). Germline V gene data show CDR1 as SGHTA and CDR2 as FQGNSA. This CDR3 comprises 15 residues. The V gene lost 5 bases and the J gene lost 2 bases, with 16 bases spanning the gap.

The J gene is TRBJ2-7, the V gene TRBV10-2; D is perhaps TRBD1 (6 bases). The V end was cut by 4 bases, the J end by 5 bases, with 21 bases between. The CDR3 has 16 amino acids. Germline V gives CDR1 WSHSY, CDR2 SAAADI. The CDR3 protein is CASSVPQGRTGDEQYF. The CDR3 DNA reads as TGCGCCAGCAGTGTACCCCAGGGGCGAACGGGTGACGAGCAGTACTTC.

This clonotype was seen a handful of times. The J gene is TRBJ1-2, the V gene TRBV9; the match to TRBD1 covers 8 bases. CDR3 length: 15 residues. The junction had 5 bases not matched to a gene; V was cut back by 2 bases and J by 2 bases. The germline CDR1 and CDR2 sequences are SGDLS and YYNGEE. CDR3 sequence reads: CASSVGAGGNYGYTF. The CDR3 nucleotides are TGTGCCAGCAGCGTGGGGGCAGGGGGCAACTATGGCTACACCTTC. The full variable domain, completed using reference TRBV9 and TRBJ1-2, is DSGVTQTPKHLITATGQRVTLRCSPRSGDLSVYWYQQSLDQGLQFLIQYYNGEERAKGNILERFSAQQFPDLHSELNLSSLELGDSALYFCASSVGAGGNYGYTFGSGTRLTVV.